At least ten counts were recorded for the clone carrying this T cell receptor beta chain. These data originate in a study of Graves' ophthalmopathy and Graves' hyperthyroidism. CDR3 size: 13 residues. With 10 bases removed from V and 7 bases from J, the gap between germline ends came to 16 bases. Germline lookup yields CDR1 SGHTA and CDR2 FQGNSA. For repertoire sequencing, the TCR beta CDR3 regions were amplified from RNA transcripts. Following a first-round RT-PCR that used HTBI primers, a second-round multiplex PCR was carried out. From the multiplex PCR reads, TCRdb called clonotypes with MiXCR, one entry per CDR3 protein. Found here are 360,000 or so distinct CDR3 sequences, around 20% of them singletons; the top ten hold 1.5% to 2%. Diagnostic conclusions were grounded in clinical symptoms, serum thyroxine, TRAb, thyroid ultrasound and orbital computed tomography.

The TCR originated in a woman under 30 with Graves' ophthalmopathy. The chain employs TRBV7-2 and TRBJ2-2; a weak D match, TRBD2 (5 bases). Material: peripheral blood. CDR3 amino acids: CAISRARSGELFF. CDR3 DNA: TGTGCCATATCGCGGGCCCGGAGCGGGGAGCTGTTTTTT.